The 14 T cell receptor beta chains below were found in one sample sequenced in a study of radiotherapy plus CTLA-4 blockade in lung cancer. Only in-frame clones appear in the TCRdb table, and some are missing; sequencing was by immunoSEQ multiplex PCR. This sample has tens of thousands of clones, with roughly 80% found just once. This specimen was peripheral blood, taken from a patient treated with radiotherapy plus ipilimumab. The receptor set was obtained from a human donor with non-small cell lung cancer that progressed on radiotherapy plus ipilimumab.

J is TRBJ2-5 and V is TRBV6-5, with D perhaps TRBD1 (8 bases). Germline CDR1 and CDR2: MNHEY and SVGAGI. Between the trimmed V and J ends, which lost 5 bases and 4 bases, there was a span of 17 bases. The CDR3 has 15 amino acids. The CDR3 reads CASSRAGGGRETQYF. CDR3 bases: TGTGCCAGCAGTCGGGCAGGGGGCGGGAGAGAGACCCAGTACTTC.

The CDR3 region has the DNA TGTGCTAGTGGTTGGGGGACTAGAGCATATGAGCAGTTCTTC. This sequence encodes CASGWGTRAYEQFF. The chain carries TRBV12-5 and TRBJ2-1; 8 nucleotides align to TRBD2. V gave up 4 bases and J gave up 8 bases; unmatched junction bases: 7. Per germline, CDR1 LGHNT and CDR2 FRNRAP. The CDR3 covers 14 residues.

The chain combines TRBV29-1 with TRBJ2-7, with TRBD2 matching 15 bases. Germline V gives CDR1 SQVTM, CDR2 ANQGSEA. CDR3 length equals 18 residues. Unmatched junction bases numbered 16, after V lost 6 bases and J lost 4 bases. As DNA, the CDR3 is TGCAGCGTCAGGGGGGGACTAGCGGGAGGTTTCAGTTCGTACGAGCAGTACTTC. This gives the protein CSVRGGLAGGFSSYEQYF.

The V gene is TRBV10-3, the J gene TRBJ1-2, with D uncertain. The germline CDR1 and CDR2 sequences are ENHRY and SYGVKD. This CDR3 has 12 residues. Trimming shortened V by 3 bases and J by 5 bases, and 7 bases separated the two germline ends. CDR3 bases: TGTGCCATCAGTGAACAACTATATGGCTACACCTTC. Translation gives CAISEQLYGYTF.

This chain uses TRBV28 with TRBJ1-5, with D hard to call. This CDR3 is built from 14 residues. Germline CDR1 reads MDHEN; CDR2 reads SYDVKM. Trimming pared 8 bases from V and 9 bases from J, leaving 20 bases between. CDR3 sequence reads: CASVSGSGKGPQHF. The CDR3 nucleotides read TGTGCCAGCGTTTCGGGCTCGGGTAAGGGGCCCCAGCATTTT.

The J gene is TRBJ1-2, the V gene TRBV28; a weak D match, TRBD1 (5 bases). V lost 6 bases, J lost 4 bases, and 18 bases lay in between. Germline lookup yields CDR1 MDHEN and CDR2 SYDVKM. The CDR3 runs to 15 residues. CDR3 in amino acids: CASSPDSLRSYGYTF. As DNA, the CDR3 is TGTGCCAGCAGCCCAGACAGCCTAAGGTCCTATGGCTACACCTTC.

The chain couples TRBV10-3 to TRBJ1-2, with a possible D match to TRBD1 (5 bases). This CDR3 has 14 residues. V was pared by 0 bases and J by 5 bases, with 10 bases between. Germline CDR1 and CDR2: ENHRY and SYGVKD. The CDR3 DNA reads TGTGCCATCAGTGAGTCTGGGGGGATTTATGGCTACACCTTC. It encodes CAISESGGIYGYTF.

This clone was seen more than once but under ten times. CDR3 sequence: CAYTLGSLFNTGELFF. Written as DNA, the CDR3 is TGTGCCTATACCCTTGGATCTTTATTCAACACCGGGGAGCTGTTTTTT. The chain recombines TRBV30 with TRBJ2-2; D is undetermined. Germline loops: CDR1 GTSNPN, CDR2 SVGIG (reference sequence). The CDR3 is 16 residues long. Trimming stripped 7 bases from V and 2 bases from J, with 20 bases between.

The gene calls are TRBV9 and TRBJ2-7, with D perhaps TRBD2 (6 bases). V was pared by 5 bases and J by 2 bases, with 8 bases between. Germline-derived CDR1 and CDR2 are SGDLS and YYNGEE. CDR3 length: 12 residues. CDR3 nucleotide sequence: TGTGCCAGCAGTGGGGGGACCTACGAGCAGTACTTC. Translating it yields CASSGGTYEQYF.

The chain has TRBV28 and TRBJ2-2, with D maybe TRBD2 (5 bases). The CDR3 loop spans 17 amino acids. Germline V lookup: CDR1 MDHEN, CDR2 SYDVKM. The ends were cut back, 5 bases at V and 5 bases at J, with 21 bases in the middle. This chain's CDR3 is CASSLLGVGSITGELFF. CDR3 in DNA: TGTGCCAGCAGTCTTCTGGGAGTGGGAAGTATAACCGGGGAGCTGTTTTTT.

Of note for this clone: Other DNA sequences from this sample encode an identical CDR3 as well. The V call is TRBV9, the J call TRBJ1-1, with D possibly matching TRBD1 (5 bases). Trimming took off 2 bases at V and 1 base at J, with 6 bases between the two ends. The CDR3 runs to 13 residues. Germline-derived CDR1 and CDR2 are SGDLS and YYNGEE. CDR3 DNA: TGTGCCAGCAGCGTTCAGGGGAACACTGAAGCTTTCTTT. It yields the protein CASSVQGNTEAFF.

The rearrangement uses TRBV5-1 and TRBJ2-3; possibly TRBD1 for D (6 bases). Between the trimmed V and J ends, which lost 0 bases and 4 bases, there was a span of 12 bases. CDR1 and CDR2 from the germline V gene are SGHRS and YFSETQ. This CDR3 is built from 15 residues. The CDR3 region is CASSLAQGIPDTQYF. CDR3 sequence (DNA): TGCGCCAGCAGCTTGGCACAGGGTATCCCAGATACGCAGTATTTT.

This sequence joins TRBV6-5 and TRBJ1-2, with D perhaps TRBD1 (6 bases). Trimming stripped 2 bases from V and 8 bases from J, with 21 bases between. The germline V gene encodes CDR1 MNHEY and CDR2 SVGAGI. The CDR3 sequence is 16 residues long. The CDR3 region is CASSYPTGQASIGYTF. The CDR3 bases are TGTGCCAGCAGTTACCCCACAGGGCAAGCTTCGATAGGCTACACCTTC.

CDR3 region: CASSYRRAGELFF. The CDR3 nucleotides read TGTGCCAGCAGTTACCGGCGGGCCGGGGAGCTGTTTTTT. The chain couples TRBV6-5 to TRBJ2-2; D possibly corresponds to TRBD2 (5 bases). Trimming shortened V by 2 bases and J by 6 bases, and 7 bases separated the two germline ends. The germline V gene has CDR1 MNHEY and CDR2 SVGAGI. The CDR3 spans 13 residues.